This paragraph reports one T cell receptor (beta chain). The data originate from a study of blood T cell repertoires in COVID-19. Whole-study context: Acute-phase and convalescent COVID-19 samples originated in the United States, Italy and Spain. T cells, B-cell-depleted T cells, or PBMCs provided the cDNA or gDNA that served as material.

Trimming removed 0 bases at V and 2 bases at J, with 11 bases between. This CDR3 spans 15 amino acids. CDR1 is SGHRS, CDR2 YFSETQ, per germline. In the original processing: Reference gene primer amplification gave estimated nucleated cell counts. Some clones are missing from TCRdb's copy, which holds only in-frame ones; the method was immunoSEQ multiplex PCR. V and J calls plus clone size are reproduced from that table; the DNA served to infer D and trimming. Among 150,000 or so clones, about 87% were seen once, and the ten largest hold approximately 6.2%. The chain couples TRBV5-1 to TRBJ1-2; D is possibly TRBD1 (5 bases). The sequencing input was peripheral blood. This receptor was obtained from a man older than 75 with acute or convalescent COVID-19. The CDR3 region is CASSLEDNLNYGYTF. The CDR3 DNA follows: TGCGCCAGCAGCTTGGAGGACAATCTGAACTATGGCTACACCTTC.